This T cell receptor beta chain was identified in a study of T cells in localized non-small cell lung cancer. CDR1 is SNHLY, CDR2 FYNNEI, per germline. The CDR3 length is 15 residues. With regard to this clone: Its antigen is not identified. An end of the junction differs from the germline gene, which may be a read error.

TCRdb's table, derived via immunoSEQ multiplex PCR, lists solely in-frame clones and lacks some. The table records roughly 35,000 clones, 85% to 90% of them present only once. Findings of the study overall: There was an association of higher blood T cell density with longer overall survival. Among the top 100 tumor clones, a median roughly 57 appeared in adjacent lung. Maximal T cell clonality occurred in uninvolved adjacent lung, with tumor ranking below it.

The chain couples TRBV2 to TRBJ1-3, with 7 positions matching TRBD1. This receptor was identified in a woman aged 35-70 years with stage I lung adenocarcinoma. The sample consisted of peripheral blood, taken before any cancer treatment. The CDR3 protein is CASSVNRGSENTIYF. The CDR3 bases are TGTGCCAGCAGTGTGAACAGGGGATCTGAAAACACCATATATTTT. Variable domain in full (rest from reference TRBV2 and TRBJ1-3): EPEVTQTPSHQVTQMGQEVILRCVPISNHLYFYWYRQILGQKVEFLVSFYNNEISEKSEIFDDQFSVERPDGSNFTLKIRSTKLEDSAMYFCASSVNRGSENTIYFGEGSWLTVV.